The 27 T cell receptor delta chains below were found in one sample sequenced in a study of Vδ1+ human thymocytes. General study findings and limits: In the thymus, TRG and TRD repertoires looked highly polyclonal with Gaussian CDR3 lengths.

The template was reverse-transcribed extracted RNA. Pooled V-gene forward primers with one constant-region reverse primer generated the CDR3 amplicons by multiplex PCR. TCRdb reanalysed the multiplex PCR reads via CATT. The table shows over 65,000 delta-chain clones, with around 34% occurring only once. These receptors have no known antigen. The sequencing sample was made of Vdelta1+ gamma-delta thymocytes from the thymus. Subset of the sample: FACS-sorted CD3+ TCRalphabeta- TCRVdelta1+ TCRVdelta2- thymocytes. The source is a boy under three years old who had congenital heart surgery.

This clone was observed many times. This chain connects TRDV2 to TRDJ1, with 7 bases that match TRDD3. Germline V gene data show CDR1 as GEAIGNYY and CDR2 as EKD. The trim removed 1 base at V and 0 bases at J, leaving 10 bases unmatched. The CDR3 runs 17 residues. CDR3 DNA: TGTGCCTGTGACACTGGGCTGGGGGCCAGATACACCGATAAACTCATCTTT. The encoded protein is CACDTGLGARYTDKLIF.

This clone was found a few times. The chain is built from TRDV1 and TRDJ1; 8 bases fit TRDD3. From germline, CDR1 is TSWWSYY and CDR2 QGS. V was clipped by 0 bases and J by 0 bases; unmatched bases: 21. The CDR3 extends over 22 amino acids. The CDR3 protein is CALGELLPTGLLGALYTDKLIF. The CDR3 DNA is TGTGCTCTTGGGGAACTCCTACCTACCGGTCTACTGGGGGCTTTGTACACCGATAAACTCATCTTT.

The J gene is TRDJ1, the V gene TRDV1; 12 nucleotides match TRDD3. The length of the CDR3 is 23 residues. V lost 6 bases and J lost 7; bases outside the gene matches: 33. The germline V gene encodes CDR1 TSWWSYY and CDR2 QGS. The CDR3 bases are TGTGCTCTTGGTTCCCTCCTACCTAATCCCGATGTTATACTGGGGGATACTCCCCCTAAACTCATCTTT. Its translation is CALGSLLPNPDVILGDTPPKLIF.

This clone was picked up a small number of times. The chain employs TRDV1 and TRDJ1; possible D gene TRDD3, 5 bases. This CDR3 is 15 amino acids long. CDR1 and CDR2 from the germline V gene are TSWWSYY and QGS. The V gene lost 4 bases and the J gene lost 0 bases, with 12 bases spanning the gap. The CDR3 nucleotides are TGTGCTCTTGGGGGACCCGGGATGTACACCGATAAACTCATCTTT. This gives the protein CALGGPGMYTDKLIF.

Of note for this clone: Other DNA sequences of this sample code for an identical CDR3. The chain has TRDV2 and TRDJ1, with a weak D call TRDD3 (5 bases). Trimming removed 5 bases from V and 5 bases from J, with 32 bases in between. Germline CDR1 reads GEAIGNYY; CDR2 reads EKD. The CDR3 extends over 19 amino acids. The CDR3 is CACAVPFWGQQGSTDKLIF. CDR3 DNA sequence: TGTGCCTGTGCCGTCCCTTTTTGGGGCCAACAAGGGAGCACAGATAAACTCATCTTT.

A word on this clone: A junction end diverges from the germline sequence, so it may reflect a read error. The chain uses TRDV1 and TRDJ1, with 7 nucleotides matching TRDD3. The CDR3 is 22 amino acids. Germline V gives CDR1 TSWWSYY, CDR2 QGS. CDR3 coding DNA: TGTGCTCTTGGGGCGCTCAAACCCCTACTAGTGGCTGGGGGTTTGTACACCGATAAACCCATCTTT. Encoded protein: CALGALKPLLVAGGLYTDKPIF.

This clone has more than one count but fewer than ten. The chain recombines TRDV1 with TRDJ1; 12 nucleotides line up with TRDD3. This CDR3 is 17 amino acids long. Trimming cost V 1 base and J 6 bases; bases outside gene matches: 9. CDR1 and CDR2 (germline): TSWWSYY, QGS. Here the CDR3 DNA reads TGTGCTCTTGGGGAACCCCAACGTACTGGGGGATACCATAAACTCATCTTT. Protein product: CALGEPQRTGGYHKLIF.

In regard to this clone: Other DNA variants within this sample encode the same CDR3. This sequence joins TRDV1 and TRDJ1, with TRDD2 matching 8 bases. Germline V lookup: CDR1 TSWWSYY, CDR2 QGS. The trim removed 3 bases at V and 0 bases at J, leaving 15 bases unmatched. The CDR3 runs 19 residues. The CDR3 DNA sequence: TGTGCTCTTGGGGAGGCTTCCTACCGTGGGAATGGGTACACCGATAAACTCATCTTT. It specifies CALGEASYRGNGYTDKLIF.

The V and J genes are TRDV1 and TRDJ1; maybe TRDD3 (6 bases). Germline lookup yields CDR1 TSWWSYY and CDR2 QGS. This CDR3 region has 16 residues. Trimming removed 6 bases at V and 0 bases at J, with 17 bases between. The CDR3 coding sequence is TGTGCTCTTGGACCAGGGGATCCACCGTACACCGATAAACTCATCTTT. It is translated as CALGPGDPPYTDKLIF.

This sequence joins TRDV1 and TRDJ1, with 12 bases matching TRDD3. CDR3 length equals 20 residues. Germline assignment: CDR1 TSWWSYY and CDR2 QGS. Trimming at V came to 5 bases and at J to 0 bases, leaving 16 bases not matched to a gene. CDR3 DNA sequence: TGTGCTCTTGGGAAGGGCCAGTTACTGGGGGATACTCAGTACACCGATAAACTCATCTTT. Translation gives CALGKGQLLGDTQYTDKLIF.

This clone was seen only a few times. J is TRDJ1 and V is TRDV1; 8 positions match TRDD3. The CDR3 is 17 amino acids. V was pared by 2 bases and J by 3 bases, with 11 bases of the junction left unmatched. Looked up from germline, CDR1 is TSWWSYY and CDR2 is QGS. CDR3 DNA sequence: TGTGCTCTTGGGGAAACTCTCAAAGAGGGGATACCCGATAAACTCATCTTT. It codes for CALGETLKEGIPDKLIF.

The sample holds a few counts of this clone. J is TRDJ1 and V is TRDV1; D may match TRDD2 or TRDD3 (7 bases each). CDR3 length: 20 amino acids. V lost 3 bases, J lost 10 bases, and 36 bases lay in between. Germline V gene sequence: CDR1 TSWWSYY, CDR2 QGS. In DNA, the CDR3 is TGTGCTCTTGGGGAGAACTTTCCTACGTTCAGGATACGCGGGAGCCTGGGACTCATCTTT. Amino acid sequence: CALGENFPTFRIRGSLGLIF.

The rearrangement uses TRDV1 and TRDJ1, with a possible D match to TRDD2 (5 bases). The CDR3 has 18 residues. Trimming took off 4 bases at V and 0 bases at J, with 21 bases between the two ends. Germline assignment: CDR1 TSWWSYY and CDR2 QGS. CDR3 sequence (DNA): TGTGCTCTTGGGGTCCTAGCGTACAGTACCCCAAACACCGATAAACTCATCTTT. As protein: CALGVLAYSTPNTDKLIF.

This clone was detected only a few times. V is TRDV1 and J is TRDJ1, with 12 bases that match TRDD3. The CDR3 consists of 18 residues. Germline CDR1 reads TSWWSYY; CDR2 reads QGS. V was clipped by 0 bases and J by 3 bases; unmatched bases: 8. The CDR3 sequence: CALGELFLGDTPSDKLIF. In nucleotides, the CDR3 is TGTGCTCTTGGGGAACTCTTCCTGGGGGATACGCCTTCCGATAAACTCATCTTT.

The chain carries TRDV1 and TRDJ1; D perhaps matches TRDD2 (5 bases). Trimming pared 0 bases from V and 0 bases from J, leaving 20 bases between. CDR1 TSWWSYY and CDR2 QGS come from the germline V gene. The CDR3 is 19 amino acids. CDR3 amino acids: CALGELSPSRGLYTDKLIF. In nucleotides, the CDR3 is TGTGCTCTTGGGGAACTATCTCCTTCAAGGGGCCTGTACACCGATAAACTCATCTTT.

This rearrangement joins TRDV1 to TRDJ1, with D perhaps given as TRDD2 or TRDD3 (5 bases each). The CDR3 is made up of 18 amino acids. The V end lost 0 bases, the J end lost 1 base, and 18 bases lay between the germline ends. Germline V gene sequence: CDR1 TSWWSYY, CDR2 QGS. CDR3 nucleotides: TGTGCTCTTGGGGAACTCCCCTACGGTGGGGACCCCACCGATAAACTCATCTTT. It yields the protein CALGELPYGGDPTDKLIF.

In the case of this clone: The same CDR3 is also encoded by other DNA sequences in this sample. The chain links TRDV1 to TRDJ1, with D possibly matching TRDD3 (6 bases). Deletions cut 2 bases from V and 0 bases from J, with 28 bases between. Germline V gives CDR1 TSWWSYY, CDR2 QGS. The CDR3 covers 21 residues. CDR3 sequence: CALGEVYQARGCPTNTDKLIF. CDR3 sequence (DNA): TGTGCTCTTGGGGAAGTCTACCAGGCCCGGGGATGCCCCACCAACACCGATAAACTCATCTTT.

This clone was observed a few times. The rearrangement joins TRDV2 to TRDJ1, with 11 bases lining up with TRDD3. Trimming took 5 bases from V and 11 from J; bases not matched to a gene: 15. The CDR3 is made up of 15 amino acids. From germline, CDR1 is GEAIGNYY and CDR2 EKD. CDR3 sequence: CACGTLLGDRGLLIF. For the CDR3, the DNA is TGTGCCTGTGGTACCTTACTGGGGGATAGGGGATTGCTCATCTTT.

Only a few counts were recorded for this clone. This chain links TRDV2 with TRDJ1; 12 nucleotides match TRDD3. Germline V gene sequence: CDR1 GEAIGNYY, CDR2 EKD. The J segment lost 1 base and the V segment lost 1 base, leaving 9 bases of the junction unmatched. The CDR3 has 18 amino acids. The CDR3 coding sequence is TGTGCCTGTGACACGAGTAAACTGGGGGATACTTCCACCGATAAACTCATCTTT. Translating it yields CACDTSKLGDTSTDKLIF.

The gene calls are TRDV1 and TRDJ1; a possible D gene is TRDD3 (8 bases). The CDR3 runs to 19 residues. Germline CDR1 is TSWWSYY and CDR2 is QGS. The V and J ends lost 9 bases and 1 base respectively, with 30 bases between them. The CDR3 is CALAFLCTGGSCSTDKLIF. CDR3 DNA sequence: TGTGCTCTCGCCTTCCTTTGTACTGGGGGTTCATGTAGCACCGATAAACTCATCTTT.

The genes are TRDV1 and TRDJ1; 11 bases agree with TRDD3. The CDR3 runs to 22 residues. The junction had 27 bases not matched to a gene; V was cut back by 5 bases and J by 4 bases. Germline V gene sequence: CDR1 TSWWSYY, CDR2 QGS. The CDR3 region is CALGPLHRHSLLGDRSGDKLIF. The CDR3 coding sequence is TGTGCTCTTGGGCCCCTCCATCGGCACTCCCTACTGGGGGATAGGTCGGGCGATAAACTCATCTTT.

The gene calls are TRDV1 and TRDJ1, with 9 nucleotides matching TRDD3. J gave up 8 bases and V 1 base, and 29 bases lay outside the gene matches. This CDR3 is built from 22 residues. Germline assignment: CDR1 TSWWSYY and CDR2 QGS. The CDR3 loop reads CALGEPNRPTGGPVLSRHKLIF. The CDR3 DNA reads as TGTGCTCTTGGGGAACCCAATCGCCCTACTGGGGGACCAGTTCTTTCCAGGCACAAACTCATCTTT.

This clone was counted between two and nine times. No DNA is shown, since the ends of the CDR3 on it are uncertain; the CDR3 is the one TCRdb lists. The chain uses TRDV1 and TRDJ1. 15 amino acids form the CDR3, both terminal residues included. Germline V gene sequence: CDR1 TSWWSYY, CDR2 QGS. CDR3 amino acids: CALGATYFCTDKLIF.

Turning to this clone: The same CDR3 arises from other DNA sequences in this sample as well. The gene calls are TRDV1 and TRDJ1; D is possibly TRDD3 (7 bases). Germline V gene lookup returns CDR1 TSWWSYY and CDR2 QGS. The CDR3 sequence is 22 residues long. The V end lost 0 bases, the J end lost 2 bases, and 31 bases lay between the germline ends. The CDR3 DNA follows: TGTGCTCTTGGGGAACTAGGTTGCTTTCCTTCCCGTGATGGGGGACCTACCGATAAACTCATCTTT. Protein sequence: CALGELGCFPSRDGGPTDKLIF.

The chain carries TRDV1 and TRDJ1, with TRDD3 matching 9 bases. The trim removed 0 bases at V and 2 bases at J, leaving 28 bases unmatched. The CDR3 spans 24 residues. Germline CDR1 TSWWSYY, CDR2 QGS. Written as DNA, the CDR3 is TGTGCTCTTGGGGAACTGGGCAATCTACAGGGGGATACTCTTCGACCAGGCGAAACCGATAAACTCATCTTT. Amino acid sequence: CALGELGNLQGDTLRPGETDKLIF.

V and J are TRDV1 and TRDJ1; 11 bases agree with TRDD3. V lost 3 bases to trimming and J lost 6 bases; unmatched junction nucleotides: 3. The germline gives CDR1 TSWWSYY, CDR2 QGS. The CDR3 covers 14 residues. The CDR3 sequence: CALGDWGIQYKLIF. The DNA for the CDR3 is TGTGCTCTTGGGGACTGGGGGATACAGTATAAACTCATCTTT.

This clone came up a few times. The same CDR3 arises from other DNA sequences in this sample as well. V gene TRDV1 combines with J gene TRDJ1, with 13 positions matching TRDD3. Germline V CDR1 and CDR2: TSWWSYY, QGS. The CDR3 totals 17 residues. After removal of 6 bases from V and 4 bases from J, the junction contained 11 bases not matched to a gene. DNA for the CDR3: TGTGCTCTTGGAGTCAGCGTACTGGGGGATACGCACGATAAACTCATCTTT. It specifies CALGVSVLGDTHDKLIF.